The entry that follows covers one T cell receptor beta chain sequence. J was trimmed by 3 bases and V by 3 bases; bases with no gene match: 2. The V gene's germline CDR1 is LNHDA and CDR2 SQIVND (reference sequence). The length of the CDR3 is 15 residues. The data are from a study of blood T cell repertoires in COVID-19. Study-wide context: Whether acute or convalescent, the COVID-19 samples came from the United States, Italy and Spain. Sample material is recorded as cDNA or gDNA derived from T cells, B-cell-depleted T cells, or PBMCs.

Authors' processing steps: How many nucleated cells were present was estimated from reference gene primer amplification. The data were produced by immunoSEQ multiplex PCR, yet TCRdb's version contains in-frame clones alone and is incomplete. V and J calls and clone size are those listed in that table; D and trimming were worked out from the DNA. The repertoire holds some 250,000 clones, with approximately 86% as singletons. The receptor's source is a woman in her 70s with active or convalescent COVID-19. Source material: peripheral blood. The genes are TRBV19 and TRBJ2-7, with TRBD2 identical over 13 bases. In DNA, the CDR3 is TGTGCCAGTAGTATGACTAGCGGGGGGATCTACGAGCAGTACTTC. Its translation is CASSMTSGGIYEQYF. Drawing the rest from reference TRBV19 and TRBJ2-7, the complete variable domain is DGGITQSPKYLFRKEGQNVTLSCEQNLNHDAMYWYRQDPGQGLRLIYYSQIVNDFQKGDIAEGYSVSREKKESFPLTVTSAQKNPTAFYLCASSMTSGGIYEQYFGPGTRLTVT.